The entry below gives a single T cell receptor beta chain sequence along with its context. This sample was taken from a study of T cell changes during pregnancy in multiple sclerosis. Profiling relied on immunoSEQ multiplex PCR, and the TCRdb table lists in-frame clones only, not all of them. The repertoire holds some 50,000 clones, with about 91% as singletons. The CDR3 covers 13 residues. V was trimmed by 0 bases and J by 9 bases, leaving 11 bases between them. The germline CDR1 and CDR2 sequences are MGHRA and YSYEKL. The sequence came from a female donor with multiple sclerosis, enrolled in a pregnancy study. The chain recombines TRBV4-1 with TRBJ1-2, with no clear D. Sequencing was performed on peripheral blood, taken after pregnancy. CDR3 in amino acids: CASSQDSGGSYTF. CDR3 coding DNA: TGCGCCAGCAGCCAAGATTCCGGTGGTAGCTACACCTTC.